The clone carrying this T cell receptor beta chain appeared a few times. The antigen remains unidentified. MiXCR, run by TCRdb on the reads, gives a single entry per CDR3 protein. The repertoire holds some 680,000 distinct CDR3 sequences, less than 40% seen once, with around 3% in the top ten. The sample is drawn from a study of T cell repertoires in cytomegalovirus infection. The study, taken as a whole, reports: The response measured ex vivo was dominated by TCR beta clonotypes (HLA-C-restricted and CMV-specific).

Germline V gives CDR1 SGHTS, CDR2 YDEGEE. Trimming removed 3 bases at V and 6 bases at J, with 22 bases between. The CDR3 contains 17 residues. The chain uses TRBV5-8 and TRBJ2-1; D is ambiguous. Material: PBMCs. This clonotype originated in a human donor in good health (CMV status not recorded). Some clones in this sample may be carry-over from other donors' samples. The CDR3 nucleotides read TGTGCCAGCAGCTATTGGACGACGGACGTGCGGCCCAATGAGCAGTTCTTC. This translates into CASSYWTTDVRPNEQFF.